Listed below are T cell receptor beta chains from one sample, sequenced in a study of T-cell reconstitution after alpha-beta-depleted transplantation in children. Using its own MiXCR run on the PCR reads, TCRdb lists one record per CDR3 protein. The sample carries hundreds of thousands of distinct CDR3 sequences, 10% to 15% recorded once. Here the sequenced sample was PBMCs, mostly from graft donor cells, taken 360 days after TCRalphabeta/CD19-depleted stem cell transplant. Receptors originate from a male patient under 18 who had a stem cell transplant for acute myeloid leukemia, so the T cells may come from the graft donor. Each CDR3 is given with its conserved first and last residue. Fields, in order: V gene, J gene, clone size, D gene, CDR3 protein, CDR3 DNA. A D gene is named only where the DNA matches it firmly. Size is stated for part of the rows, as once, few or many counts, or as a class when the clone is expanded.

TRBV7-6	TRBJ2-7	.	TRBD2	CASSPMGKLAGNFYYEQYF	TGTGCCAGCAGCCCAATGGGAAAACTAGCGGGGAACTTTTACTACGAGCAGTACTTC
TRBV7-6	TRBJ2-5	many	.	CASSLPFDSRGEETQYF	TGTGCCAGCAGCTTACCCTTCGACTCGAGGGGCGAAGAGACCCAGTACTTC
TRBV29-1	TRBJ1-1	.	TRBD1	CSVDRAGNTEAFF	TGCAGCGTCGACAGGGCGGGGAACACTGAAGCTTTCTTT
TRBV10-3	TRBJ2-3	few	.	CAIADRKEVDTQYF	TGTGCCATCGCGGATAGAAAGGAGGTAGATACGCAGTATTTT
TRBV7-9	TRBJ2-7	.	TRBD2	CATRTSSYEQYF	TGTGCCACCCGGACTAGCTCCTACGAGCAGTACTTC
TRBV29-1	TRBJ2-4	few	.	CSVRRGLAKNIQYF	TGCAGCGTCCGAAGGGGACTAGCCAAAAACATTCAGTACTTC
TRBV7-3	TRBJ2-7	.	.	CASSLTPGYEQYF	TGTGCCAGCAGCTTAACGCCCGGGTACGAGCAGTACTTC
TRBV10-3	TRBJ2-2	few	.	CAISKSGPQTGELFF	TGTGCCATCAGTAAGTCCGGGCCCCAGACCGGGGAGCTGTTTTTT
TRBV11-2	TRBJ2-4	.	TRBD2	CASSLFTSGRAAKNIQYF	TGTGCCAGCAGCTTATTTACTAGCGGGAGGGCAGCCAAAAACATTCAGTACTTC
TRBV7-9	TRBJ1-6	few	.	CASSLGRTWIDTLHF	TGTGCCAGCAGCTTAGGCCGGACCTGGATCGACACCCTCCACTTT
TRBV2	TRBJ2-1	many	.	CASSWGTEQFF	TGTGCCAGCAGTTGGGGAACTGAGCAGTTCTTC
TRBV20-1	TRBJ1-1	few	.	CSARQPGPSLNTEAFF	TGCAGTGCTAGGCAACCGGGACCCTCCCTGAACACTGAAGCTTTCTTT
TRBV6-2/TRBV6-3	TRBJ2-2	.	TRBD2	CASSSRLAGSIGELFF	TGTGCCAGCAGCTCTCGACTAGCGGGAAGTATCGGGGAGCTGTTTTTT
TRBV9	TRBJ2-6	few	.	CASSVAWQGSLGANVLTF	TGTGCCAGCAGCGTAGCTTGGCAGGGTTCCCTCGGGGCCAACGTCCTGACTTTC
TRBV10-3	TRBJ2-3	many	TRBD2	CAISEQAGGAADTQYF	TGTGCCATCAGTGAGCAGGCGGGAGGAGCGGCAGATACGCAGTATTTT
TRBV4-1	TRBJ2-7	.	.	CASSHDTGPGAYEQYF	TGCGCCAGCAGCCACGACACAGGACCCGGAGCCTACGAGCAGTACTTC
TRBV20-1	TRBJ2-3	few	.	CSANRLSTDTQYF	TGCAGTGCTAACAGGTTAAGCACAGATACGCAGTATTTT
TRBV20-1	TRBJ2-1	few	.	CSAKWGGARNEQFF	TGCAGTGCCAAATGGGGGGGGGCGCGTAATGAGCAGTTCTTC
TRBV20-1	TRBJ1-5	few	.	CSARGPGGINQPQHF	TGCAGTGCTAGAGGCCCGGGTGGCATCAATCAGCCCCAGCATTTT
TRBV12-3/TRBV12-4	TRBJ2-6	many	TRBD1	CASSQTGTGANVLTF	TGTGCCAGCAGTCAGACAGGGACTGGGGCCAACGTCCTGACTTTC
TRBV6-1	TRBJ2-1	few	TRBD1	CASSKPGQGYNEQFF	TGTGCCAGCAGTAAGCCGGGACAGGGGTACAATGAGCAGTTCTTC
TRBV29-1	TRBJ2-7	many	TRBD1	CSVEGRQGSRTYEQYF	TGCAGCGTTGAGGGGCGACAGGGAAGTAGAACCTACGAGCAGTACTTC
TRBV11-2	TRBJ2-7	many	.	CASSLRTDYEQYF	TGTGCCAGCAGCTTAAGGACAGACTACGAGCAGTACTTC
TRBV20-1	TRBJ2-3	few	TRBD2	CSAHGRTSGSTDTQYF	TGCAGTGCCCACGGCCGGACTAGCGGGAGCACAGATACGCAGTATTTT
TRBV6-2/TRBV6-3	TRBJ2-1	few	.	CASSTIAEQFF	TGTGCCAGCAGTACTATAGCAGAGCAGTTCTTC
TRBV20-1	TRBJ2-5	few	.	CSARDTIGETQYF	TGCAGTGCTAGAGATACCATTGGGGAGACCCAGTACTTC
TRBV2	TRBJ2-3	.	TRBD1	CASRSVRDRRPDTQYF	TGTGCCAGCAGGAGCGTCCGGGACAGGCGTCCAGATACGCAGTATTTT
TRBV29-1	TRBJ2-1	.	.	CSVTPPTYNEQFF	TGCAGCGTTACCCCTCCGACTTACAATGAGCAGTTCTTC
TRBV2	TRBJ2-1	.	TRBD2	CASPGLVSYNEQFF	TGTGCCAGCCCGGGACTAGTTTCCTATAATGAGCAGTTCTTC
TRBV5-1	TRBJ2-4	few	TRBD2	CASSLHRLAGVGGKNIQYF	TGCGCCAGCAGCTTGCACCGACTAGCGGGAGTTGGCGGCAAAAACATTCAGTACTTC
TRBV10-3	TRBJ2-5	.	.	CAISDPTVLDPGWTQYF	TGTGCCATCAGTGATCCGACGGTCCTCGACCCCGGTTGGACCCAGTACTTC
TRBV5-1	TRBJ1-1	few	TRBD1	CASSLTDRGTLDEAFF	TGCGCCAGCAGCTTGACCGACAGGGGGACCTTAGATGAAGCTTTCTTT
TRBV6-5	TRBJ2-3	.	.	CASSYGGSVDTQYF	TGTGCCAGCAGTTACGGCGGTTCGGTTGATACGCAGTATTTT
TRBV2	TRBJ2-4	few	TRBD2	CASSARLAGTKNIQYF	TGTGCCAGCAGCGCCAGACTAGCGGGAACCAAAAACATTCAGTACTTC
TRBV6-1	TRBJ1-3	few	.	CASGGHTIYF	TGTGCCAGCGGGGGCCACACCATATATTTT
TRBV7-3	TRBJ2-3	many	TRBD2	CASSSRPGLAGITDTQYF	TGTGCCAGCAGCTCCCGACCGGGACTAGCGGGAATAACAGATACGCAGTATTTT
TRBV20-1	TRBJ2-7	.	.	CSGDSSYEQYF	TGCAGTGGGGACTCCTCCTACGAGCAGTACTTC
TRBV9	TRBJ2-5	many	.	CASSFRAQETQYF	TGTGCCAGCAGCTTCCGGGCGCAGGAGACCCAGTACTTC
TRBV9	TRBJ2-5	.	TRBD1	CASSDDREETQYF	TGTGCCAGCAGCGATGACAGGGAGGAGACCCAGTACTTC
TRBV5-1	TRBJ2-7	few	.	CASSLSRGPATYEQYF	TGCGCCAGCAGCTTGTCTCGGGGACCGGCGACCTACGAGCAGTACTTC
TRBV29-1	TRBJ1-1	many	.	CSVEVSGGRLNTEAFF	TGCAGCGTTGAAGTTTCCGGTGGACGCCTGAACACTGAAGCTTTCTTT
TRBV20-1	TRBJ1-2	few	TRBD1	CSAIPAGTGDGYTF	TGCAGTGCTATCCCTGCGGGGACAGGGGATGGCTACACCTTC
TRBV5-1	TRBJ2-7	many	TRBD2	CASSRRESYEQYF	TGCGCCAGCAGCCGGCGGGAGTCCTACGAGCAGTACTTC
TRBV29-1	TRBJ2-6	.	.	CSVAHPRGGQGFSGANVLTF	TGCAGCGTCGCCCACCCTCGTGGGGGCCAGGGTTTTTCTGGGGCCAACGTCCTGACTTTC
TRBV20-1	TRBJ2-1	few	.	CSARGRYAYNEQFF	TGCAGTGCTAGGGGGCGCTACGCCTACAATGAGCAGTTCTTC
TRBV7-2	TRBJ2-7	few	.	CASSFTTFSYEQYF	TGTGCCAGCAGTTTTACTACTTTTTCCTACGAGCAGTACTTC
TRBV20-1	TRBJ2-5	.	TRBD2	CSAETSGQETQYF	TGCAGTGCGGAAACTAGCGGGCAAGAGACCCAGTACTTC
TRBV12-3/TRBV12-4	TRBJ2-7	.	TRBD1	CASSSPTGNPYEQYF	TGTGCCAGCAGTTCTCCGACAGGGAACCCCTACGAGCAGTACTTC
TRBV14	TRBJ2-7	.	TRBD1	CASSQERQGAGAVEQYF	TGTGCCAGCAGCCAAGAGCGACAGGGGGCTGGGGCCGTCGAGCAGTACTTC
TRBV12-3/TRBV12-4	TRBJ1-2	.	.	CASSLEGRVYGYTF	TGTGCCAGCAGTTTAGAGGGCAGGGTCTATGGCTACACCTTC